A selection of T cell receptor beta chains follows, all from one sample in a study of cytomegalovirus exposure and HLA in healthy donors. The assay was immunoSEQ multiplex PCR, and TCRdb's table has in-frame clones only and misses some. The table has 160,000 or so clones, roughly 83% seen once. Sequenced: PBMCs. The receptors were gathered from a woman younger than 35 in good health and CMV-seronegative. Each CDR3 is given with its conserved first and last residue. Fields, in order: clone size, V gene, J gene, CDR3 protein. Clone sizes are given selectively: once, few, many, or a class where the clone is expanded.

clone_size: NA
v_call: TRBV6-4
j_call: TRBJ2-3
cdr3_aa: CASSHSDPPSGGSTDTQYF

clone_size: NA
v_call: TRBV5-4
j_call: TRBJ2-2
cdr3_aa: CASRRSGDANTGELFF

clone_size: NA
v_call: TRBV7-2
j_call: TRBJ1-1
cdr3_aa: CASSFSTGQVGEAFF

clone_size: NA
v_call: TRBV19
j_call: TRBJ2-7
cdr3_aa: CASTGGTSYEQYF

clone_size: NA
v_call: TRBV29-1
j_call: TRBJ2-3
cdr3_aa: CSVAWDITTDTQYF

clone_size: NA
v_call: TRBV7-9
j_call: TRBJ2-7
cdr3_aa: CASSLTGDEQYF

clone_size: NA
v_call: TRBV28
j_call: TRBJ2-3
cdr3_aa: CAAEGTDTQYF

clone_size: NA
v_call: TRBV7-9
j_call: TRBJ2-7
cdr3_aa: CASSLDRGLSYEQYF

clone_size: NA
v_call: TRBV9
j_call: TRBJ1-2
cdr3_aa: CASSPSPRDRVRGYTF

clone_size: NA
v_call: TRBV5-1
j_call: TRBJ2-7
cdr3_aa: CASSPSTGTGTYEQYF

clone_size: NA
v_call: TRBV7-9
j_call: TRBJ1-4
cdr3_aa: CASSPQDRVGYTNEKLFF

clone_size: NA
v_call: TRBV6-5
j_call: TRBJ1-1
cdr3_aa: CASSVQGTEAFF

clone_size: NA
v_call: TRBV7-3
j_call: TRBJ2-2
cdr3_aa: CASRFGTANTGELFF

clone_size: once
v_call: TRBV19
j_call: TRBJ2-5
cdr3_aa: CASSHGSLLGVRETQYF

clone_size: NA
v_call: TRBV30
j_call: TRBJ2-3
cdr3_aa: CAWSVGFTGTPDTQYF

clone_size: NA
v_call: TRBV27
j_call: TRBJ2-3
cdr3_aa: CASSPQAGGPNTQYF

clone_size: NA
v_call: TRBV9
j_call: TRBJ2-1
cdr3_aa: CASSVDGRGKYNEQFF

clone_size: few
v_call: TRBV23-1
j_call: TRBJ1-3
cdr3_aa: CASKGPSSGNTIYF

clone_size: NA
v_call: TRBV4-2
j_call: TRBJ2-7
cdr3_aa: CASSPSAGTDYEQYF

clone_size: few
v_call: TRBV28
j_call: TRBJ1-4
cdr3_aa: CASSLLVGSNEKLFF

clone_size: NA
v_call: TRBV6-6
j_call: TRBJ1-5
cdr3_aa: CASLETGSGQPQHF

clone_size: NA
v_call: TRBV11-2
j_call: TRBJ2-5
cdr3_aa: CASSTGTAQETQYF

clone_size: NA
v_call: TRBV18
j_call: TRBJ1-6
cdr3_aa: CASSPSGINSPLHF

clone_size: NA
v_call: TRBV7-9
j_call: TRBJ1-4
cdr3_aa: CASSLGSQNEKLFF

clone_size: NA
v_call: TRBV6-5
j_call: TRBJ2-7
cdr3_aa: CASSPGQGHYEQYF

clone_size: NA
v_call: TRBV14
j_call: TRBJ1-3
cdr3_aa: CASSQDGLASGNTIYF

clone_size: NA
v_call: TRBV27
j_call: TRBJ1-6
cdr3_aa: CASSSGTVNSPLHF

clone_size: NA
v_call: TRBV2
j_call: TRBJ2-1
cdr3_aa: CASSRDRESYNEQFF

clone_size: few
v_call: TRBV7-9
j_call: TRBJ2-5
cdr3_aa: CSSTGTGQEQETQYF

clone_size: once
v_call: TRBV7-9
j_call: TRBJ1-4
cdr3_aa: CASSSTGTGGEKLFF

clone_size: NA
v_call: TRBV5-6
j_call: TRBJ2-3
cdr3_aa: CASSSGQGVSDTQYF

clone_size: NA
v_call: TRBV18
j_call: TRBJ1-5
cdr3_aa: CASSPDWGPGQPQHF

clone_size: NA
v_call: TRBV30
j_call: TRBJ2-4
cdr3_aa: CAWSSTGLGNSQYF

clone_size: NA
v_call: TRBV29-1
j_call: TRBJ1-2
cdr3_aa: CSVEDQGQVANYGYTF

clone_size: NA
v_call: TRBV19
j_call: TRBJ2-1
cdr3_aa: CATQAPGYYNEQFF

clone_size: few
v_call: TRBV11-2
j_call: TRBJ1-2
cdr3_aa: CASSTTGNYGYTF

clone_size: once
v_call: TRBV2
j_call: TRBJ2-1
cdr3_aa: CASSEVLAGNEQFF

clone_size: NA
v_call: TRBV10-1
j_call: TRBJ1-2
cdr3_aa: CASSEGAEGGRSGYTF

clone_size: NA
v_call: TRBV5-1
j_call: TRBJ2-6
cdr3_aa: CASNVGGAGANVLTF

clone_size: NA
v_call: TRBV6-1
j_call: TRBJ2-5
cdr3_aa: CASSDRRNQETQYF

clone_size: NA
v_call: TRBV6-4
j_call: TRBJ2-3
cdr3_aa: CASSEGGRTDTQYF

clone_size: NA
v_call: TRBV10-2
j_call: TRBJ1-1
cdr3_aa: CASSTLQGSGEAFF

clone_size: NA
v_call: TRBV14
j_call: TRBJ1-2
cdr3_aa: CASSRKPWYRNYGYTF

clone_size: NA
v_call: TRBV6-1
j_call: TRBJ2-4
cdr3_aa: CAAAELAKNIQYF

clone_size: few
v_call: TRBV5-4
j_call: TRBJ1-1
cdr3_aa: CASSFLGGTEAFF

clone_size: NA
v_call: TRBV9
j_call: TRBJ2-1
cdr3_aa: CASTPWTSGGGEQFF

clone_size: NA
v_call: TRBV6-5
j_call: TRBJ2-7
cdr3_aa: CASSYSSGGSYEQYF

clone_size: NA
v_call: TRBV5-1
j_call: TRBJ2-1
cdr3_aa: CASSLDGSTYNEQFF

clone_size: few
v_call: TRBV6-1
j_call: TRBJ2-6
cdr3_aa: CASSELQGSGANVLTF

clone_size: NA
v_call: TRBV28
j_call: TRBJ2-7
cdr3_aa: CASEVSGGASYEQYF

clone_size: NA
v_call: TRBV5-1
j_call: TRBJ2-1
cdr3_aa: CASNALAGGLQSYNEQFF

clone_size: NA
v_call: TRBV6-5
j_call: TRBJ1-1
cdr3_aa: CASEDFYKNTEAFF

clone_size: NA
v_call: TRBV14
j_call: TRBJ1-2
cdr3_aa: CASSQGGGLRYTF

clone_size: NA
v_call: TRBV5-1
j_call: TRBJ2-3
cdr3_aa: CASTLGVAGGPDTQYF